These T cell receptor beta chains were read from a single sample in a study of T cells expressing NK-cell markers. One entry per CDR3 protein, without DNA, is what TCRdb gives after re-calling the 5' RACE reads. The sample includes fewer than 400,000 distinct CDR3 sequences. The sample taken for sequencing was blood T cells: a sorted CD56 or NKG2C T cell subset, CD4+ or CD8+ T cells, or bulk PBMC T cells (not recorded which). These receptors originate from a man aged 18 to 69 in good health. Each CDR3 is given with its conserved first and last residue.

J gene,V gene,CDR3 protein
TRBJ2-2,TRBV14,CASSQWVTGELFF
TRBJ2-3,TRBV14,CASSQDLVRASTDTQYF
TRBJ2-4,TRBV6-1,CASSEGTALAKNIQYF
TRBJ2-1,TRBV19,CASSIDEAGGPYNEQFF
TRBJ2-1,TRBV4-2,CASSPKPVGGASYNEQFF
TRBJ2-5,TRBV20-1,CSELRGETQYF
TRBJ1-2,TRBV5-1,CASSQGPGNGYTF
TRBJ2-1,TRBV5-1,CASSLVGTGRDNEQFF
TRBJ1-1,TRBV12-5,CASDTEGAFVTEAFF
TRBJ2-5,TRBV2,CASSDRGGLSTYF
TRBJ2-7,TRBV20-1,CSASGRGGSYEQYF
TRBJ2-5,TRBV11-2,CASSFAYGALKETQYF
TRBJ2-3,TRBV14,CASSPSGLAGSDTQYF
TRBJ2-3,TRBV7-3,CASSLTRQGRSDTQYF
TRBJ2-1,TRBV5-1,CASSMRSSGRSYNEQFF
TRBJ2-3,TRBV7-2,CASSLFGSGGFTDTQYF
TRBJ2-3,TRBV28,CASSEDRSDTQYF
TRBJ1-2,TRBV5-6,CASIEGARNYGYTF
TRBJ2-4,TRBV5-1,CASSLVGTSGELAKNIQYF
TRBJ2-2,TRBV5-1,CASSAGTANTGELFF
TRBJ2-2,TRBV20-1,CSAEGLREFDAGELFF
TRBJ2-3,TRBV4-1,CASSHGQGVPDTQYF
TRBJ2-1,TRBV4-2,CASSQGAGGTNEQFF
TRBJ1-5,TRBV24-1,CATSAGGSGMGQPQHF
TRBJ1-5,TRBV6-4,CASSTPRGHSNQPQHF
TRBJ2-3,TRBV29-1,CSVTGTPNPSTDTQYF
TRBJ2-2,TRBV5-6,CASSLRTNTGELFF
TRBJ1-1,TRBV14,CASSRQGDLVTEAFF
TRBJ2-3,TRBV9,CASRPSGVLTDTQYF
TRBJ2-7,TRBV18,CASSPNPGGQGSYEQYF
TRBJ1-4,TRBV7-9,CASTRQTLEKLFF
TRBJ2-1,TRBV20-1,CSARLRDRGSYNEQFF
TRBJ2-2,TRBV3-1,CASSFRQGMNTGELFF
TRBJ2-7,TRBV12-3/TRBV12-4,CASSLGLAYSSYEQYF
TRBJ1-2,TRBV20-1,CSARGKQGNLGYGYTF
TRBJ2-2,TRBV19,CASSTVAGGNTGELFF